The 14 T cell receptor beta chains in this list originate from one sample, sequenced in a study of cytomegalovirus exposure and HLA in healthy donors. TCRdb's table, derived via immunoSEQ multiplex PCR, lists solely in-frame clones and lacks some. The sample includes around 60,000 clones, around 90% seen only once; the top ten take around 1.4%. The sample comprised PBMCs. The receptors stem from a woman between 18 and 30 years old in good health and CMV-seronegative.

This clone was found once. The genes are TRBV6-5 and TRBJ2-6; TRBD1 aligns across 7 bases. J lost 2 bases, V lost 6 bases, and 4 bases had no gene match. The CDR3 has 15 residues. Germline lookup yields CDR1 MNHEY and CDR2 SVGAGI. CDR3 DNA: TGTGCCAGCAGCCTAACAGGGGCTGGGGCCAACGTCCTGACTTTC. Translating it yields CASSLTGAGANVLTF.

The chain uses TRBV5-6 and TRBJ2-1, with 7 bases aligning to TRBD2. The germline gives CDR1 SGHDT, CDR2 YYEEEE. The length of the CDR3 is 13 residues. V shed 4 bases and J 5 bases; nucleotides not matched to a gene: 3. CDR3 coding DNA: TGTGCCAGCAGCCCGGGGGGTAACAATGAGCAGTTCTTC. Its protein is CASSPGGNNEQFF.

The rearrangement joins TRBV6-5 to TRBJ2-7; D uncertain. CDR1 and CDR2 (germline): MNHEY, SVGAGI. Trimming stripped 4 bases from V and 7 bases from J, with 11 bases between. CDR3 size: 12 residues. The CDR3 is CASSSPLREQYF. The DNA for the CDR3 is TGTGCCAGCAGTTCGCCCTTGAGGGAGCAGTACTTC.

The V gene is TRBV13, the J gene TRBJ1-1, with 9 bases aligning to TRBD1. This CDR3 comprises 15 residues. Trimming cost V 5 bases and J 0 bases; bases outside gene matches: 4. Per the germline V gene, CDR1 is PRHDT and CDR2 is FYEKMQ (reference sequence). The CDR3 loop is CASSPRQGVNTEAFF. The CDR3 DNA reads TGTGCCAGCAGCCCACGACAGGGGGTGAACACTGAAGCTTTCTTT.

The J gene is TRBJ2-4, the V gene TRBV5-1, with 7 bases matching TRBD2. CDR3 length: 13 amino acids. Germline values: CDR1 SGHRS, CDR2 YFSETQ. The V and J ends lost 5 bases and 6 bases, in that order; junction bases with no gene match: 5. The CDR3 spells CASRPSGGNIQYF. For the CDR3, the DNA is TGCGCCAGCAGGCCTTCGGGGGGAAACATTCAGTACTTC.

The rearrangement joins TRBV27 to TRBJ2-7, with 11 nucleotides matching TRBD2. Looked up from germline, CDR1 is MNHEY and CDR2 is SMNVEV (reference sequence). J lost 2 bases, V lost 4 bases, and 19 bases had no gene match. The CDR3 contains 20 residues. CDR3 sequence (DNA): TGTGCCAGCAGTTCCACCACCCTCACATCCAGACTAGCGGGGCCCTACGAGCAGTACTTC. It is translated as CASSSTTLTSRLAGPYEQYF.

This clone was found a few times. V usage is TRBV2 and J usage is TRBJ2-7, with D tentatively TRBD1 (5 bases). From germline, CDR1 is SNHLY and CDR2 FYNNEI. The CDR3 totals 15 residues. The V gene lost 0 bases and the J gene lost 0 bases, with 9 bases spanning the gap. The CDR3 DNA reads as TGTGCCAGCAGTGAAGCGCAGGGTAGCTCCTACGAGCAGTACTTC. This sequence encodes CASSEAQGSSYEQYF.

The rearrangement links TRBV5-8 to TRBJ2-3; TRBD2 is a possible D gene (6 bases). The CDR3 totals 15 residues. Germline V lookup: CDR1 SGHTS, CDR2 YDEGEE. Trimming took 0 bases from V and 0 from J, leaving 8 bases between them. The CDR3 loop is CASSLGGASTDTQYF. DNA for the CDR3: TGTGCCAGCAGCTTGGGCGGGGCAAGCACAGATACGCAGTATTTT.

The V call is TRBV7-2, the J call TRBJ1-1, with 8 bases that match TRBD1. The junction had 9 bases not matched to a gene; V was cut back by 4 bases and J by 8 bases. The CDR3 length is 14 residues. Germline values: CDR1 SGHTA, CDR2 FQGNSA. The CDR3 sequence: CASSSQWTGFEAFF. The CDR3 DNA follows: TGTGCCAGCAGCTCCCAATGGACAGGGTTCGAAGCTTTCTTT.

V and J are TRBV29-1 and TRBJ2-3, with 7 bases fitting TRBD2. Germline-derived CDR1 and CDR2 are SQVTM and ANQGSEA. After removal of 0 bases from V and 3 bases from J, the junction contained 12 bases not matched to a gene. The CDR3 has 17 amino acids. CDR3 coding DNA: TGCAGCGTTGAAGATCGGGGGGACTTTACGGGTACAGATACGCAGTATTTT. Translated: CSVEDRGDFTGTDTQYF.

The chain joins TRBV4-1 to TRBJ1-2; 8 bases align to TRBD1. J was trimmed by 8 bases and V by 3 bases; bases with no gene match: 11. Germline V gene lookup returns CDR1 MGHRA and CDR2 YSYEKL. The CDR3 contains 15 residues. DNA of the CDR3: TGCGCCAGCAGCCAGGGCGGGCAGGGGGCGCTGGGCTACACCTTC. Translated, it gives CASSQGGQGALGYTF.

DNA of the CDR3: TGTGCCAGCACCCGGGGGGATAATAGTGAAGCTTTCTTT. Protein product: CASTRGDNSEAFF. This chain connects TRBV28 to TRBJ1-1, with D maybe TRBD1 (5 bases). The ends were cut back, 7 bases at V and 7 bases at J, with 16 bases in the middle. From germline, CDR1 is MDHEN and CDR2 SYDVKM. The CDR3 extends over 13 amino acids.

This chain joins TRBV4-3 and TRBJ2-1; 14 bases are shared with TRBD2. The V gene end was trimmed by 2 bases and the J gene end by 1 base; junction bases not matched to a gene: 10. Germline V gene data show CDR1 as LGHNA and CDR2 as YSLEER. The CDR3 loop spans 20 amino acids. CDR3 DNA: TGCGCCAGCAGCCAATCTTCGGGACTAGCGGGAGTGGGTTCCTACAATGAGCAGTTCTTC. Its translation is CASSQSSGLAGVGSYNEQFF.

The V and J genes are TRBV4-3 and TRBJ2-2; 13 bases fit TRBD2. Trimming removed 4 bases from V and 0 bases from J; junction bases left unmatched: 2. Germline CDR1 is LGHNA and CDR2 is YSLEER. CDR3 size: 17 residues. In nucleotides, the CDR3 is TGCGCCAGCAGCCGAGGGACTAGCGGGACGAACACCGGGGAGCTGTTTTTT. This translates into CASSRGTSGTNTGELFF.